The next 29 T cell receptor beta chains were all read from a single sample in a study of blood T cell repertoires in COVID-19. Some clones are missing from TCRdb's copy, which holds only in-frame ones; the method was immunoSEQ multiplex PCR. The top ten hold about 5.3% of the sample, which has about 100,000 clones, about 86% seen once. Sequencing was done on a sample of peripheral blood. The source of these receptors is a human donor in a cohort sampled during active COVID-19.

The V gene is TRBV28, the J gene TRBJ2-7; TRBD2 agrees at 8 bases. CDR1 and CDR2 from the germline V gene are MDHEN and SYDVKM. Trimming cost V 6 bases and J 7 bases; bases outside gene matches: 11. The CDR3 is 14 amino acids. The chain's CDR3 is CASSSSGRDGEQYF. The CDR3, as DNA: TGTGCCAGCAGCTCTAGCGGGCGCGATGGGGAGCAGTACTTC.

This clone was picked up one time. The chain recombines TRBV19 with TRBJ2-7; D may be TRBD1 (6 bases). The germline V gene encodes CDR1 LNHDA and CDR2 SQIVND (reference sequence). The CDR3 spans 14 residues. V was clipped by 4 bases and J by 0 bases, with 10 bases between them. The CDR3 DNA is TGTGCCAGTAGTACCTCACAGGGCTCCTACGAGCAGTACTTC. Its translation: CASSTSQGSYEQYF.

V usage is TRBV4-3 and J usage is TRBJ2-1; D ambiguous. CDR3 length equals 13 residues. The V gene's germline CDR1 is LGHNA and CDR2 YSLEER. V was shortened by 0 bases and J by 5 bases, with 5 bases between the two germline ends. CDR3 region: CASSQELNNEQFF. The CDR3 region has the DNA TGCGCCAGCAGCCAAGAACTCAACAATGAGCAGTTCTTC.

This clone was detected only once. The DNA for the CDR3 is TGTGCCAGTAGTATGCGGGAGGCGGCCTTCGGAAACACCATATATTTT. This encodes CASSMREAAFGNTIYF. The gene calls are TRBV19 and TRBJ1-3; D remains ambiguous. The CDR3 length is 16 residues. Deletions cut 3 bases from V and 4 bases from J, with 16 bases between. Germline CDR1 reads LNHDA; CDR2 reads SQIVND (reference sequence).

A single count supports this clone. J is TRBJ2-7 and V is TRBV13; 8 bases are shared with TRBD2. This CDR3 has 18 residues. The V segment lost 5 bases and the J segment 2 bases; nucleotides outside the gene matches: 17. The V gene's germline CDR1 is PRHDT and CDR2 FYEKMQ (reference sequence). CDR3 DNA: TGTGCCAGCAGCCGCCGTCCTCCGGTAGGACTAGCCCCCTACGAGCAGTACTTC. Protein sequence: CASSRRPPVGLAPYEQYF.

The CDR3 sequence is CAVSGSTYQETQYF. CDR3 in DNA: TGTGCCGTTAGCGGGAGTACGTACCAAGAGACCCAGTACTTC. The rearrangement uses TRBV10-3 and TRBJ2-5, with 9 bases matching TRBD2. Germline CDR1 and CDR2: ENHRY and SYGVKD. The CDR3 extends over 14 amino acids. V dropped 11 bases and J dropped 0; count of bases not matched to a gene: 7.

For this clone: A much larger clone differs from this one at a single base, so this may be a read error. The rearrangement links TRBV30 to TRBJ2-6, with D perhaps matching TRBD2 (5 bases). CDR3 length: 14 amino acids. CDR1 GTSNPN and CDR2 SVGIG come from the germline V gene (reference sequence). With 8 bases removed from V and 4 bases from J, the gap between germline ends came to 15 bases. The CDR3 loop reads CAGMGSGGANVLTF. The CDR3 region has the DNA TGTGCCGGTATGGGCTCGGGGGGGGCCAACGTCCTGACTTTC.

The chain combines TRBV28 with TRBJ2-7; TRBD2 matches at 9 bases. This CDR3 spans 15 amino acids. V lost 5 bases, J lost 3 bases, and 8 bases stayed unmatched. The germline CDR1 and CDR2 sequences are MDHEN and SYDVKM. CDR3 loop: CASSTLGLAVYEQYF. The CDR3 nucleotides read TGTGCCAGCAGTACCTTGGGACTAGCTGTCTACGAGCAGTACTTC.

The chain uses TRBV24-1 and TRBJ1-5; D is unresolved. Germline lookup yields CDR1 KGHDR and CDR2 SFDVKD. The V end was cut by 4 bases, the J end by 1 base, with 10 bases between. The CDR3 covers 15 residues. CDR3 loop: CATSDPGKSNQPQHF. CDR3 coding DNA: TGTGCCACCAGTGACCCCGGGAAGAGCAATCAGCCCCAGCATTTT.

The genes are TRBV5-4 and TRBJ2-7, with 7 positions matching TRBD1. Looked up from germline, CDR1 is SGHNT and CDR2 is YYREEE (reference sequence). V dropped 1 base and J dropped 7; count of bases not matched to a gene: 8. The CDR3 spans 14 residues. DNA of the CDR3: TGTGCCAGCAGCTTGATACAGGGGCCGGGTGAGCAGTACTTC. Its translation: CASSLIQGPGEQYF.

The DNA for the CDR3 is TGTGCCAGCAGTTCTCCAGGGAGGGTCCGGGGCGAGCAGTACTTC. Amino acid sequence: CASSSPGRVRGEQYF. This chain connects TRBV28 to TRBJ2-7, with 7 bases matching TRBD2. The length of the CDR3 is 15 residues. The V gene end was trimmed by 4 bases and the J gene end by 6 bases; junction bases not matched to a gene: 12. Germline V lookup: CDR1 MDHEN, CDR2 SYDVKM.

This chain joins TRBV27 and TRBJ2-7; the match to TRBD1 covers 9 bases. Germline V CDR1 and CDR2: MNHEY, SMNVEV (reference sequence). The trim removed 6 bases at V and 3 bases at J, leaving 6 bases unmatched. The length of the CDR3 is 14 residues. In DNA form, the CDR3 reads TGTGCCAGCAGCCCCGCGGGACAGGGCTACGAGCAGTACTTC. Protein product: CASSPAGQGYEQYF.

There are a few counts of this clone. The gene calls are TRBV28 and TRBJ1-5, with D perhaps TRBD1 (5 bases). CDR3 length equals 15 residues. V lost 3 bases and J lost 2, with 11 bases in between. Germline V CDR1 and CDR2: MDHEN, SYDVKM. The CDR3, as DNA: TGTGCCAGCAGTTTCTCTTGGGGGGGCAATCAGCCCCAGCATTTT. Translation: CASSFSWGGNQPQHF.

This clone was found a few times. This chain uses TRBV13 with TRBJ1-1; 8 nucleotides align to TRBD1. Germline-derived CDR1 and CDR2 are PRHDT and FYEKMQ (reference sequence). The CDR3 has 16 residues. J was trimmed by 1 base and V by 6 bases; bases with no gene match: 10. The CDR3 DNA sequence: TGTGCCAGCAGTCGCCGTAAGGACAGGGCGAACACTGAAGCTTTCTTT. Its translation is CASSRRKDRANTEAFF.

V gene TRBV27 combines with J gene TRBJ2-1; possibly TRBD2 for D (6 bases). The length of the CDR3 is 14 residues. Trimming took 4 bases from V and 8 from J, leaving 15 bases between them. CDR1 MNHEY and CDR2 SMNVEV come from the germline V gene (reference sequence). The CDR3 sequence is CASSSEGLGYEQFF. DNA for the CDR3: TGTGCCAGCAGTTCGGAGGGCCTGGGCTATGAGCAGTTCTTC.

The V and J genes are TRBV25-1 and TRBJ2-3; TRBD2 aligns across 9 bases. J gave up 3 bases and V 5 bases, and 9 bases lay outside the gene matches. Germline CDR1 MGHDK, CDR2 SYGVNS. The CDR3 extends over 16 amino acids. This chain's CDR3 is CASSLAGVERTDTQYF. The CDR3 region has the DNA TGTGCCAGCAGTTTAGCGGGAGTCGAGCGGACAGATACGCAGTATTTT.

The rearrangement links TRBV10-3 to TRBJ2-7; TRBD1 aligns across 8 bases. Trimming took 4 bases from V and 3 from J; bases not matched to a gene: 2. This CDR3 contains 13 residues. Germline V gives CDR1 ENHRY, CDR2 SYGVKD. The CDR3 DNA is TGTGCCATCAGTGGCACAGGGGGCTACGAGCAGTACTTC. Encoded protein: CAISGTGGYEQYF.

The chain joins TRBV28 to TRBJ2-7; D is perhaps TRBD1 (7 bases). V lost 7 bases and J lost 2, with 15 bases in between. Germline V CDR1 and CDR2: MDHEN, SYDVKM. The CDR3 length is 14 residues. The CDR3 DNA reads TGTGCCAGCATCCCAGGGGGGCCGCCCTACGAGCAGTACTTC. It yields the protein CASIPGGPPYEQYF.

This clone has more than one count but fewer than ten. The chain has TRBV2 and TRBJ2-1, with a tentative D call TRBD2 (5 bases). The length of the CDR3 is 15 residues. Trimming stripped 3 bases from V and 0 bases from J, with 9 bases between. The germline gives CDR1 SNHLY, CDR2 FYNNEI. CDR3 sequence reads: CASSELGSSYNEQFF. The CDR3 nucleotides read TGTGCCAGCAGTGAGCTGGGGAGCTCCTACAATGAGCAGTTCTTC.

This clone was detected ten times or more. The chain combines TRBV6-2 or TRBV6-3 with TRBJ2-3; 12 positions agree with TRBD2. The ends lost 5 bases at V and 4 bases at J; junction bases unmatched: 4. Germline assignment: CDR1 MNHEY and CDR2 SVGEGT. This CDR3 is 15 amino acids long. The CDR3: CASSILAGGPDTQYF. The CDR3 nucleotides read TGTGCCAGCAGTATTCTAGCGGGAGGGCCAGATACGCAGTATTTT.

The CDR3 spells CASSASSRRLTGELFF. Here the CDR3 DNA reads TGTGCCAGCAGCGCGTCTAGCAGGAGGTTGACCGGGGAGCTGTTTTTT. This rearrangement joins TRBV11-2 to TRBJ2-2, with TRBD2 as a possible D gene (5 bases). CDR3 length: 16 amino acids. In germline, CDR1 is SGHAT, CDR2 FQNNGV. The V end lost 5 bases, the J end lost 5 bases, and 18 bases lay between the germline ends.

The chain couples TRBV9 to TRBJ2-7; no definite D call. V lost 0 bases and J lost 5, with 15 bases in between. This CDR3 spans 15 amino acids. From germline, CDR1 is SGDLS and CDR2 YYNGEE. CDR3 loop: CASSVELQVVDEQYF. CDR3 in DNA: TGTGCCAGCAGCGTAGAACTCCAGGTGGTGGACGAGCAGTACTTC. The entire variable domain, with the rest obtained from reference TRBV9 and TRBJ2-7, is as follows: DSGVTQTPKHLITATGQRVTLRCSPRSGDLSVYWYQQSLDQGLQFLIQYYNGEERAKGNILERFSAQQFPDLHSELNLSSLELGDSALYFCASSVELQVVDEQYFGPGTRLTVT.

This chain's CDR3 is CASSYRGRETDTQYF. The CDR3 DNA follows: TGTGCCAGCAGCTACAGAGGCAGGGAAACAGATACGCAGTATTTT. This chain links TRBV7-7 with TRBJ2-3; D is perhaps TRBD1 (5 bases). CDR3 length: 15 residues. V was clipped by 4 bases and J by 3 bases, with 14 bases between them. Germline assignment: CDR1 SSHAT and CDR2 FNYEAQ (reference sequence).

This clone came up a few times. The V and J genes are TRBV5-6 and TRBJ2-6; 10 bases line up with TRBD1. Germline V gives CDR1 SGHDT, CDR2 YYEEEE. The CDR3 is 19 residues long. J lost 0 bases, V lost 3 bases, and 9 bases had no gene match. CDR3 sequence reads: CASSSQGQGGLSGANVLTF. The CDR3, as DNA: TGTGCCAGCAGCTCCCAAGGACAGGGGGGCCTCTCTGGGGCCAACGTCCTGACTTTC.

The chain recombines TRBV4-1 with TRBJ2-1; 10 positions match TRBD2. The V and J ends lost 3 bases and 5 bases, in that order; junction bases with no gene match: 10. Germline assignment: CDR1 MGHRA and CDR2 YSYEKL. CDR3 size: 17 residues. CDR3 amino acids: CASSQYSLAGPDNEQFF. The CDR3 DNA is TGCGCCAGCAGCCAGTACTCACTAGCGGGACCAGACAATGAGCAGTTCTTC.

This rearrangement joins TRBV6-4 to TRBJ1-6; TRBD1 matches 7 bases. Germline V lookup: CDR1 MRHNA, CDR2 SNTAGT. The CDR3 runs to 20 residues. V shed 2 bases and J 7 bases; nucleotides not matched to a gene: 20. The CDR3 protein is CASSDHITGVWYVGNSPLHF. In DNA form, the CDR3 reads TGTGCCAGCAGTGACCACATTACAGGGGTTTGGTACGTCGGGAATTCACCCCTCCACTTT.

Only a few counts were recorded for this clone. The chain is built from TRBV5-1 and TRBJ2-1; possible D gene TRBD2, 5 bases. V lost 2 bases and J lost 9, with 6 bases in between. Germline CDR1 reads SGHRS; CDR2 reads YFSETQ. This CDR3 has 11 amino acids. CDR3 nucleotide sequence: TGCGCCAGCAGCTTTGGGAGTGAGCAGTTCTTC. The encoded protein is CASSFGSEQFF.

For the CDR3, the DNA is TGCAGTGCTAGTCTAGCGGGAGGGAGGAGCTCCTACGAGCAGTACTTC. This sequence encodes CSASLAGGRSSYEQYF. The chain has TRBV20-1 and TRBJ2-7, with 12 positions matching TRBD2. CDR3 size: 16 residues. The germline gives CDR1 DFQATT, CDR2 SNEGSKA (reference sequence). The V and J ends lost 3 bases and 0 bases, in that order; junction bases with no gene match: 6.

This clone showed up just once. The rearrangement links TRBV6-6 to TRBJ2-7; tentative D call: TRBD1 (5 bases). CDR1 is MNHNY, CDR2 SVGAGI, per germline (reference sequence). V was pared by 2 bases and J by 5 bases, with 16 bases between. The CDR3 totals 15 residues. The CDR3 is CASSYPVGVLDEQYF. CDR3 sequence (DNA): TGTGCCAGCAGTTACCCCGTAGGGGTCCTCGACGAGCAGTACTTC.